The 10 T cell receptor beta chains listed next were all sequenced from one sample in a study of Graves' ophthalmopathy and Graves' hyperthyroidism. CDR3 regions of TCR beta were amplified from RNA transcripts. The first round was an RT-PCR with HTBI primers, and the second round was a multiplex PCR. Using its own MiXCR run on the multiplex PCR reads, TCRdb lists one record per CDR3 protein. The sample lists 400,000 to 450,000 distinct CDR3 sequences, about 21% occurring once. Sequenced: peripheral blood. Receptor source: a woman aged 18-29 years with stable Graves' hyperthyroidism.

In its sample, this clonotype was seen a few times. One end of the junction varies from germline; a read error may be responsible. CDR3 DNA: TGTGCCATCAGTTTACGGGGGGCGGTAGAGACCCAGTACTTC. Protein: CAISLRGAVETQYF. The J gene is TRBJ2-5, the V gene TRBV28; the D gene is possibly TRBD2 (7 bases). Germline V gene data show CDR1 as MDHEN and CDR2 as SYDVKM. The CDR3 consists of 14 residues.

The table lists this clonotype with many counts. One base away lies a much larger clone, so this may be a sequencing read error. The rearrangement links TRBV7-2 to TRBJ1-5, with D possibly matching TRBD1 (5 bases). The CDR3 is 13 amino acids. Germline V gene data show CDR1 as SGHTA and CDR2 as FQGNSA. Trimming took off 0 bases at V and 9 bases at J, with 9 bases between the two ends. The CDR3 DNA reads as TGTGCCAGCAGCTTAGCGGGACGACGGCCCCAGCATTTT. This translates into CASSLAGRRPQHF.

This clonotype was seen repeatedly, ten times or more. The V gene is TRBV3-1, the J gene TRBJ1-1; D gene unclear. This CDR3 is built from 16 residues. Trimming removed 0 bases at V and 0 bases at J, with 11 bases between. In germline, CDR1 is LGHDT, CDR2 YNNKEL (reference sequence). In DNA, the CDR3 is TGTGCCAGCAGCCAAGATCGGGAACCATTGAACACTGAAGCTTTCTTT. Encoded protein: CASSQDREPLNTEAFF.

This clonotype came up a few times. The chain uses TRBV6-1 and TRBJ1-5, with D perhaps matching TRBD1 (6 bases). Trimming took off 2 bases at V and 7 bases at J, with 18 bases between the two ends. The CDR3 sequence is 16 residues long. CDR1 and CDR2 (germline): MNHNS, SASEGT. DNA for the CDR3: TGTGCCAGCAGTGAATACGCGACAGGTGCGCGCCAGCCCCAGCATTTT. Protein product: CASSEYATGARQPQHF.

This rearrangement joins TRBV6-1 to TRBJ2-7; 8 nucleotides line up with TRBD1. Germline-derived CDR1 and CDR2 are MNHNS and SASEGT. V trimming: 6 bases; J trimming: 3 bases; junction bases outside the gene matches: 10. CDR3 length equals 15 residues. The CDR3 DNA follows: TGTGCCAGCAGCCGACAGGGGCAGGACTTCTACGAGCAGTACTTC. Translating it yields CASSRQGQDFYEQYF.

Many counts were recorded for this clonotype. For the CDR3, the DNA is TGCAGCGCCTGGGACAGGGGGCTACAGCAGTACTTC. Residues: CSAWDRGLQQYF. The chain recombines TRBV29-1 with TRBJ2-7, with 12 positions matching TRBD1. Per the germline V gene, CDR1 is SQVTM and CDR2 is ANQGSEA. CDR3 size: 12 residues. Germline trimming cut 7 bases from V and 8 bases from J; bases unmatched to any gene: 6.

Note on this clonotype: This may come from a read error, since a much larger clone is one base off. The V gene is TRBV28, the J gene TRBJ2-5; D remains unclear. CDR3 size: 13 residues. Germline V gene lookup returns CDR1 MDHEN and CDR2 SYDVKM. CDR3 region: CASSLWPQESQYF. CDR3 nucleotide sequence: TGTGCCAGCAGTTTATGGCCCCAAGAGAGCCAGTACTTC.

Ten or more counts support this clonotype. The CDR3 coding sequence is TGTGCCAGCAGTTTCGAGATGGGGAGGACCCAGTACTTC. It yields the protein CASSFEMGRTQYF. The chain is built from TRBV28 and TRBJ2-5; D might be TRBD2 (5 bases). The length of the CDR3 is 13 residues. The germline V and J ends were trimmed by 3 bases and 7 bases, with 12 bases remaining between them. Per germline, CDR1 MDHEN and CDR2 SYDVKM.

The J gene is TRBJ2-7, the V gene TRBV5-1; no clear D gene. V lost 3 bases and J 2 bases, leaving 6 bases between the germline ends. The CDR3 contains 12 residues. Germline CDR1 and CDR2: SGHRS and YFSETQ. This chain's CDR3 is CASSSDAYEQYF. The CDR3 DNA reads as TGCGCCAGCAGCTCGGACGCCTACGAGCAGTACTTC.

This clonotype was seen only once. The CDR3 region has the DNA TGTGCCAGCAGCTTCGATTTCACCGGGGAGCTGTTTTTT. Protein: CASSFDFTGELFF. V and J are TRBV7-3 and TRBJ2-2; the D is unclear. Germline CDR1 and CDR2: SGHTA and FQGTGA. There are 13 residues in the CDR3. V was clipped by 3 bases and J by 4 bases, with 6 bases between them.